A single sample is the source of the 16 T cell receptor beta chains below, sequenced in a study of shared clonotypes between healthy human individuals. Method: immunoSEQ multiplex PCR; TCRdb's copy keeps in-frame clones and lacks some. The sample records about 710,000 clones, roughly two thirds being singletons. Sequencing used memory CD4+ T cells sorted from blood. Specified subset: CD45RA-negative fraction. All receptors come from a woman younger than 45 in good health.

The CDR3 protein is CASSSDSVNEQFF. CDR3 nucleotides: TGCGCCAGCAGCTCCGATAGCGTCAATGAGCAGTTCTTC. The genes are TRBV5-1 and TRBJ2-1; the D gene is possibly TRBD2 (5 bases). The CDR3 consists of 13 residues. V gave up 3 bases and J gave up 6 bases, with 10 bases separating them. Germline V gene sequence: CDR1 SGHRS, CDR2 YFSETQ.

This clone was detected once. The rearrangement joins TRBV5-1 to TRBJ2-7; 8 nucleotides match TRBD2. V lost 2 bases to trimming and J lost 3 bases; unmatched junction nucleotides: 7. This CDR3 contains 15 residues. CDR1 is SGHRS, CDR2 YFSETQ, per germline. CDR3 coding DNA: TGCGCCAGCAGCTTCCGGGGGAGCGGGAGCTACGAGCAGTACTTC. As protein: CASSFRGSGSYEQYF.

The J gene is TRBJ1-5, the V gene TRBV27; no firm D call. V was pared by 3 bases and J by 3 bases, with 9 bases between. CDR1 MNHEY and CDR2 SMNVEV come from the germline V gene (reference sequence). The CDR3 runs to 14 residues. CDR3 DNA: TGTGCCAGCAGTTTGACCGTTATCAATCAGCCCCAGCATTTT. It specifies CASSLTVINQPQHF.

The chain combines TRBV6-6 with TRBJ1-4; D is possibly TRBD1 (5 bases). The CDR3 length is 15 residues. Trimming left V 4 bases short and J 5 bases short, with 14 bases between. From germline, CDR1 is MNHNY and CDR2 SVGAGI (reference sequence). CDR3 sequence (DNA): TGTGCCAGCAGTTCTCACTCAGGGTCCAATGAAAAACTGTTTTTT. Amino acid sequence: CASSSHSGSNEKLFF.

This sequence joins TRBV7-2 and TRBJ2-1; 11 bases line up with TRBD2. This CDR3 is built from 14 residues. The germline V gene encodes CDR1 SGHTA and CDR2 FQGNSA. Losses at the gene ends were 3 bases for V and 7 bases for J; bases not matched to a gene: 2. The DNA of the CDR3 is TGTGCCAGCAGCTTCCTAGCGGGAGGTAATGAGCAGTTCTTC. This codes for CASSFLAGGNEQFF.

This chain links TRBV9 with TRBJ2-7, with D possibly TRBD1 on 6 matching bases. V was shortened by 4 bases and J by 4 bases, with 6 bases between the two germline ends. The CDR3 is 11 amino acids. Germline lookup yields CDR1 SGDLS and CDR2 YYNGEE. CDR3 protein: CASSTGYEQYF. CDR3 DNA sequence: TGTGCCAGCAGCACAGGGTACGAGCAGTACTTC.

This clone turned up a few times. V usage is TRBV2 and J usage is TRBJ2-3; no clear D gene. CDR1 and CDR2 from the germline V gene are SNHLY and FYNNEI. V was pared by 3 bases and J by 0 bases, with 10 bases between. The length of the CDR3 is 15 residues. The CDR3 sequence is CASSERTPSTDTQYF. The CDR3, as DNA: TGTGCCAGCAGTGAGAGAACCCCTAGCACAGATACGCAGTATTTT. The full variable domain, in which reference TRBV2 and TRBJ2-3 provide the parts outside the CDR3, is EPEVTQTPSHQVTQMGQEVILRCVPISNHLYFYWYRQILGQKVEFLVSFYNNEISEKSEIFDDQFSVERPDGSNFTLKIRSTKLEDSAMYFCASSERTPSTDTQYFGPGTRLTVL.

This clone has only a few counts. This rearrangement joins TRBV5-1 to TRBJ2-1; 8 bases align to TRBD2. CDR1 SGHRS and CDR2 YFSETQ come from the germline V gene. The junction had 8 bases not matched to a gene; V was cut back by 2 bases and J by 7 bases. There are 15 residues in the CDR3. CDR3 DNA: TGCGCCAGCAGCTTCCAGGCGGCTAGCGGGAATGAGCAGTTCTTC. Translation: CASSFQAASGNEQFF. Full variable domain (remainder filled in from reference TRBV5-1 and TRBJ2-1): KAGVTQTPRYLIKTRGQQVTLSCSPISGHRSVSWYQQTPGQGLQFLFEYFSETQRNKGNFPGRFSGRQFSNSRSEMNVSTLELGDSALYLCASSFQAASGNEQFFGPGTRLTVL.

The V call is TRBV5-1, the J call TRBJ1-3; TRBD1 matches at 7 bases. The CDR3 totals 16 residues. The germline CDR1 and CDR2 sequences are SGHRS and YFSETQ. The V and J ends lost 3 bases and 4 bases, in that order; junction bases with no gene match: 10. Here the CDR3 DNA reads TGCGCCAGCAGCTCCCAAACAGGGGCCGCGGGAAACACCATATATTTT. Amino acids: CASSSQTGAAGNTIYF.

This chain joins TRBV29-1 and TRBJ2-4; 11 bases are shared with TRBD1. CDR3 length equals 15 residues. V shed 4 bases, J shed 9 bases, and the junction held 11 bases outside the gene matches. Germline V gives CDR1 SQVTM, CDR2 ANQGSEA. The CDR3 DNA follows: TGCAGCGTTGGACGCCGGGACAGGGGGGTGGGCATTCAGTACTTC. This gives the protein CSVGRRDRGVGIQYF.

This clone was seen at least ten times. V is TRBV6-6 and J is TRBJ1-2; D uncertain. The CDR3 is made up of 13 amino acids. The V and J ends lost 5 bases and 4 bases respectively, with 11 bases between them. Germline assignment: CDR1 MNHNY and CDR2 SVGAGI (reference sequence). The CDR3 here is CASSPRQRYGYTF. CDR3 DNA: TGTGCCAGCAGTCCACGACAACGCTATGGCTACACCTTC.

The genes are TRBV7-9 and TRBJ1-5, with a tentative D call TRBD1 (6 bases). Trimming pared 0 bases from V and 5 bases from J, leaving 8 bases between. Looked up from germline, CDR1 is SEHNR and CDR2 is FQNEAQ (reference sequence). The CDR3 sequence is 14 residues long. The CDR3 DNA sequence: TGTGCCAGCAGCTTAGCGGGGGCGCATCAGCCCCAGCATTTT. Its protein is CASSLAGAHQPQHF.

Regarding this clone: Other DNA sequences from this sample encode an identical CDR3 as well. J is TRBJ2-2 and V is TRBV5-1, with D possibly TRBD1 on 6 matching bases. Germline assignment: CDR1 SGHRS and CDR2 YFSETQ. V was clipped by 4 bases and J by 1 base, with 11 bases between them. CDR3 length: 15 residues. DNA of the CDR3: TGCGCCAGCAGCCTTGAGACAGGGAACACCGGGGAGCTGTTTTTT. Translating it yields CASSLETGNTGELFF.

The chain combines TRBV10-3 with TRBJ2-7, with 7 bases that match TRBD2. Unmatched junction bases numbered 5, after V lost 4 bases and J lost 5 bases. The CDR3 length is 13 residues. Looked up from germline, CDR1 is ENHRY and CDR2 is SYGVKD. The CDR3, as DNA: TGTGCCATCAGTGGGGGGGGTGTCCACGAGCAGTACTTC. The encoded protein is CAISGGGVHEQYF.

The gene calls are TRBV27 and TRBJ2-7, with TRBD2 matching 8 bases. Germline assignment: CDR1 MNHEY and CDR2 SMNVEV (reference sequence). This CDR3 comprises 15 residues. V lost 5 bases and J lost 0; bases outside the gene matches: 6. This CDR3 is CASSPLAGSSYEQYF. The CDR3 region has the DNA TGTGCCAGCAGTCCCTTAGCGGGGAGCTCCTACGAGCAGTACTTC.

This clone was seen only a few times. The chain uses TRBV5-1 and TRBJ2-3, with 10 bases identical to TRBD1. The germline V gene has CDR1 SGHRS and CDR2 YFSETQ. The CDR3 runs 16 residues. The V gene end was trimmed by 4 bases and the J gene end by 4 bases; junction bases not matched to a gene: 9. In DNA, the CDR3 is TGCGCCAGCAGCACCGGTCCGGGACAGGGGCCAGATACGCAGTATTTT. Its protein product is CASSTGPGQGPDTQYF.